This TCR beta chain was captured in a study of control samples from healthy donors and cancer patients. Here immunoSEQ multiplex PCR was the method, and the copy in TCRdb shows in-frame clones only, minus some. The top ten clones hold about 7.4% of a sample with 90,000 or so clones, roughly nine tenths of them seen once. Germline V gives CDR1 LNHDA, CDR2 SQIVND (reference sequence). CDR3 length: 16 amino acids. V lost 4 bases, J lost 0 bases, and 15 bases lay in between. This receptor was obtained from a woman in her fifties or sixties in good health. The gene calls are TRBV19 and TRBJ1-2; maybe TRBD1 (5 bases). The material sequenced was blood. The CDR3 here is CASSNGGRTTNYGYTF. In nucleotides, the CDR3 is TGTGCCAGTAGTAATGGCGGGCGGACAACTAACTATGGCTACACCTTC.